This T cell receptor beta chain originates from a study of monozygotic twins with inflammatory bowel disease. Notes on the study in general: Sharing of clonotypes with others was lower in IBD patients than in healthy twins, and this was especially so with disease activity. On the inverse Simpson index, IBD patients scored lower for TCRbeta diversity than healthy co-twins.

TCRdb reprocessed the 5' RACE reads; each CDR3 protein has one entry and no DNA is given. Recorded here are roughly 320,000 distinct CDR3 sequences; the top ten clones represent 5.6%. As for this clonotype: Its antigen remains unknown.

Germline CDR1 reads SGHTA; CDR2 reads FQGNSA. This CDR3 has 14 residues. V and J are TRBV7-2 and TRBJ2-1; TCRdb's D gene call, TRBD2, goes unchecked for lack of DNA. The sequencing sample was made of blood. This clonotype was obtained from a human donor with ulcerative colitis or Crohn's disease, or a healthy co-twin of an affected twin (not recorded which). This chain's CDR3 is CASSLNLAGVEQFF.